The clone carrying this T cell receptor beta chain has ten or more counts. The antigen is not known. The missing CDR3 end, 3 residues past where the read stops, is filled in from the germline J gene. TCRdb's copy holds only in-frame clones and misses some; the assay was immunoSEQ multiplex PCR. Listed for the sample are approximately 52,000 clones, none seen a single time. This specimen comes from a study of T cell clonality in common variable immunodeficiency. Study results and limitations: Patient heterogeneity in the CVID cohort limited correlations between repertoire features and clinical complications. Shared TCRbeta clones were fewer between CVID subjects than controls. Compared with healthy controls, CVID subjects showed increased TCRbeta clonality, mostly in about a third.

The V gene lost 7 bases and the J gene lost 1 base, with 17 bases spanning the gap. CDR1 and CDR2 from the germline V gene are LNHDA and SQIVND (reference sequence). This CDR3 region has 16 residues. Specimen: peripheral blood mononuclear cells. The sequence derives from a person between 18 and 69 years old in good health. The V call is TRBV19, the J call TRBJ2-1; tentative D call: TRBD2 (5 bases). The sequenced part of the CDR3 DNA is TGTGCCAGTACGGCGGCTGCAAGGAGGTCCTACAATGAG. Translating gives CASTAAARRSYNE. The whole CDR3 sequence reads CASTAAARRSYNEQFF.